This is a list of T cell receptor beta chains from one sample in a study of shared clonotypes between healthy human individuals. This table comes from immunoSEQ multiplex PCR, and its TCRdb copy is limited to in-frame clones, with some not included. The sample holds 2 million to 2.5 million clones; over 85% are singletons and the top ten take roughly 1.1%. Sequencing input: naive CD8+ T cells sorted from blood. These receptors were collected from a man aged 18-30 years in good health. The CDR3 runs from the conserved cysteine through the conserved F or W. Fields, in order: J gene, V gene, D gene, clone size, CDR3 DNA, CDR3 protein. D genes are given only for firm matches. Clone size appears in some rows only: once, few, many, or a class for an expanded clone.

TRBJ2-7 | TRBV19 | . | . | TGTGCCAGTAGTATAGACAGCACCTACGAGCAGTACTTC | CASSIDSTYEQYF
TRBJ2-2 | TRBV11-1 | TRBD2 | . | TGTGCCAGCAGCTTCACCCCCCGGGGGGATGGCGGGGAGCTGTTTTTT | CASSFTPRGDGGELFF
TRBJ1-1 | TRBV29-1 | . | . | TGCAGCGTTTTTGAGCCTGGGGGCCCTGAAGCTTTCTTT | CSVFEPGGPEAFF
TRBJ2-7 | TRBV7-6 | . | once | TGTGCCAGCAGCTTAGAGTCTGGGACACTTTCCTACGAGCAGTACTTC | CASSLESGTLSYEQYF
TRBJ2-1 | TRBV19 | . | once | TGTGCCAGTAGTATTGGAGCAGCATACAATGAGCAGTTCTTC | CASSIGAAYNEQFF
TRBJ2-7 | TRBV27 | . | . | TGTGCCAGCAGTATCGGGGCAGGGGGGGCCTACGAGCAGTACTTC | CASSIGAGGAYEQYF
TRBJ2-3 | TRBV11-2 | . | . | TGTGCCAGCAGCTTAAACGACGGGAGAATGGCAGATACGCAGTATTTT | CASSLNDGRMADTQYF
TRBJ2-3 | TRBV28 | . | . | TGTGCCAGCACCTTAGAGGGGACAGATACGCAGTATTTT | CASTLEGTDTQYF
TRBJ2-1 | TRBV4-3 | TRBD2 | . | TGCGCCAGCAGCCACGGGACTAGCCTCTACAATGAGCAGTTCTTC | CASSHGTSLYNEQFF
TRBJ2-7 | TRBV19 | . | . | TGTGCCAGTAGTATATTGGCCCGGGCCTACGAGCAGTACTTC | CASSILARAYEQYF
TRBJ2-7 | TRBV29-1 | . | . | TGCAGCATAGACGACAGCTCTTACGAGCAGTACTTC | CSIDDSSYEQYF
TRBJ1-4 | TRBV15 | . | . | TGTGCCACCAGCAGAGATCGGATACTTGGGGGACCCCAAGATAGACTGTTTTTT | CATSRDRILGGPQDRLFF
TRBJ2-7 | TRBV10-2 | . | . | TGCGCCAGCAGTACCCCTGGGTGGGGGCCCTACGAGCAGTACTTC | CASSTPGWGPYEQYF
TRBJ2-1 | TRBV6-5 | TRBD2 | . | TGTGCCAGCAGCAGACTTAGCGGGGGCTACAATGAGCAGTTCTTC | CASSRLSGGYNEQFF
TRBJ2-7 | TRBV27 | . | . | TGTGCCAGCAGTCCCACAGTTTCCTACGAGCAGTACTTC | CASSPTVSYEQYF
TRBJ2-7 | TRBV2 | . | once | TGTGCCAGCAGTGAATATCCCCCCTGGGAAATAACCTACGAGCAGTACTTC | CASSEYPPWEITYEQYF
TRBJ2-3 | TRBV11-2 | TRBD2 | . | TGTGCCAGCAGCCCGAGCGGGAGTATAGAAGATACGCAGTATTTT | CASSPSGSIEDTQYF
TRBJ2-3 | TRBV2 | . | . | TGTGCCAGCAGTGTCGCCAATGGGGGCACAGATACGCAGTATTTT | CASSVANGGTDTQYF
TRBJ1-4 | TRBV4-3 | . | . | TGCGCCAGCAGCCAAGATTTGGACATCGGGAGTGAAAAACTGTTTTTT | CASSQDLDIGSEKLFF
TRBJ2-7 | TRBV7-6 | . | . | TGTGCCAGCAGCCCACCCTTGGCAGGGAGTGAAGAGCAGTACTTC | CASSPPLAGSEEQYF
TRBJ2-3 | TRBV7-2 | . | . | TGTGCCAGCAGCTTATTAGCCGGAGATACGCAGTATTTT | CASSLLAGDTQYF
TRBJ2-1 | TRBV9 | . | . | TGTGCCAGCAGCGTGGGGGCAGGGGCTGGCGATGAGCAGTTCTTC | CASSVGAGAGDEQFF